Listed below are T cell receptor beta chains from one sample, sequenced in a study of T cells in Graves' hyperthyroidism and ophthalmopathy. TCRdb re-called the multiplex PCR reads with MiXCR, one entry per CDR3 protein. The table includes approximately 700,000 distinct CDR3 sequences, 45% detected once. The sample comprised peripheral blood or thyroid tissue (not recorded which). The source of these receptors is an adult man with Graves' disease, either hyperthyroidism or ophthalmopathy (not recorded which). The CDR3 runs from the conserved cysteine through the conserved F or W. D genes are given only for firm matches. Clone size is given for some rows only: seen once, a few or many times, or a class if the clone is expanded.

D	size	V	J	CDR3	DNA
-	-	TRBV2	TRBJ1-5	CASRERGSNQPQHF	TGTGCCAGCCGGGAGAGGGGAAGCAATCAGCCCCAGCATTTT
-	many	TRBV2	TRBJ1-5	CASRQGPRQPQHF	TGTGCCAGCAGGCAGGGTCCTCGTCAGCCCCAGCATTTT
-	-	TRBV19	TRBJ1-6	CASSYGRGGRNSPLHF	TGTGCCAGCAGTTACGGGAGGGGCGGGCGTAATTCACCCCTCCACTTT
TRBD2	-	TRBV5-1	TRBJ2-7	CASSLAAGGPGEQYF	TGCGCCAGCAGCTTGGCAGCGGGAGGGCCTGGCGAGCAGTACTTC
-	many	TRBV7-9	TRBJ2-6	CASSLGGGTGANVLTF	TGTGCCAGCAGCTTAGGAGGTGGGACCGGGGCCAACGTCCTGACTTTC
-	many	TRBV2	TRBJ1-5	CASSDQGNQPQHF	TGTGCCAGCAGTGACCAGGGAAACCAGCCCCAGCATTTT
TRBD2	-	TRBV15	TRBJ2-5	CATSRDPRAGAETQYF	TGTGCCACCAGCAGAGACCCCCGGGCGGGAGCAGAGACCCAGTACTTC
-	-	TRBV7-9	TRBJ1-4	CASSPRPGIEKLFF	TGTGCCAGCAGCCCACGTCCAGGGATAGAAAAACTGTTTTTT
TRBD1	few	TRBV9	TRBJ2-7	CASSLSGTGGHEQYF	TGTGCCAGCAGCTTATCCGGGACAGGGGGCCACGAGCAGTACTTC
-	many	TRBV2	TRBJ1-4	CASSPPTVEKLFF	TGTGCCAGCAGCCCACCGACAGTCGAAAAACTGTTTTTT
TRBD1	-	TRBV7-9	TRBJ2-5	CASSSKTTGRVGQETQYF	TGTGCCAGCAGCTCAAAAACGACAGGGCGTGTTGGGCAAGAGACCCAGTACTTC
-	-	TRBV29-1	TRBJ2-6	CSVGTRSF	TGCAGCGTGGGGACAAGATCTTTC
-	many	TRBV19	TRBJ2-6	CASSPEVSGANVLTF	TGTGCCAGTAGTCCCGAGGTCTCTGGGGCCAACGTCCTGACTTTC
-	-	TRBV7-6	TRBJ2-5	CASSFGGQKSQETQYF	TGTGCCAGCAGCTTTGGCGGACAGAAGAGCCAAGAGACCCAGTACTTC
-	-	TRBV6-5	TRBJ1-5	CASSYSTQGWGQPQHF	TGTGCCAGCAGTTACTCGACACAGGGATGGGGTCAGCCCCAGCATTTT
-	many	TRBV24-1	TRBJ2-2	CATSDLQNTGELFF	TGTGCCACCAGTGATTTGCAGAACACCGGGGAGCTGTTTTTT
-	-	TRBV29-1	TRBJ1-1	CSVFQGLNTEAFF	TGCAGCGTTTTTCAGGGTCTGAACACTGAAGCTTTCTTT
TRBD1	many	TRBV10-3	TRBJ2-6	CAIREGASGANVLTF	TGTGCCATAAGAGAGGGGGCGTCTGGGGCCAACGTCCTGACTTTC
-	few	TRBV6-6	TRBJ2-7	CASSRAALQYEQYF	TGTGCCAGCAGTCGGGCAGCGCTACAATACGAGCAGTACTTC
TRBD1	-	TRBV29-1	TRBJ1-1	CSLTSGGTEAFF	TGCAGCTTAACCTCAGGGGGCACTGAAGCTTTCTTT
-	-	TRBV6-9	TRBJ1-2	CASNPGMNYGYTF	TGTGCCAGCAATCCAGGGATGAACTATGGCTACACCTTC
-	-	TRBV29-1	TRBJ1-2	CSVEEQGDGYTF	TGCAGCGTTGAAGAACAGGGTGATGGCTACACCTTC
TRBD1	few	TRBV7-9	TRBJ1-5	CASSHPQGGVDNQPQHF	TGCGCCAGCAGCCACCCACAGGGGGGAGTTGACAATCAGCCCCAGCATTTT
-	-	TRBV9	TRBJ1-2	CASSRGGENYGYTF	TGTGCCAGCAGCAGGGGGGGCGAGAACTATGGCTACACCTTC
-	-	TRBV15	TRBJ2-7	CATSRTADLSYEQYF	TGTGCCACCAGCAGGACAGCGGACTTGTCCTACGAGCAGTACTTC
TRBD1	-	TRBV2	TRBJ1-1	CASSPLTGDQMNTEAFF	TGTGCCAGCTCACCTTTAACAGGGGACCAAATGAACACTGAAGCTTTCTTT
-	once	TRBV6-1	TRBJ1-2	CASSRSWAPEMDGYTF	TGTGCCAGCAGTCGGTCCTGGGCCCCCGAAATGGATGGCTACACCTTC
-	few	TRBV7-2	TRBJ1-1	CASSSPPGRTEAFF	TGTGCCAGCAGCTCACCTCCGGGTCGCACTGAAGCTTTCTTT
TRBD2	once	TRBV24-1	TRBJ2-2	CATSDLGLADHTGELFF	TGTGCCACCAGTGACCTGGGACTAGCGGATCACACCGGGGAGCTGTTTTTT
TRBD2	-	TRBV10-3	TRBJ2-7	CAWRETSGSSYEQYF	TGTGCCTGGAGGGAAACTAGCGGGAGCTCCTACGAGCAGTACTTC
TRBD1	few	TRBV5-4	TRBJ2-6	CASSWGQGISGANVLTF	TGTGCCAGCAGCTGGGGACAGGGCATCTCTGGGGCCAACGTCCTGACTTTC
-	-	TRBV10-3	TRBJ1-1	CAISVLRVPEAFF	TGTGCCATCAGTGTGCTCAGGGTACCTGAAGCTTTCTTT
TRBD1	-	TRBV7-7	TRBJ2-5	CASSQFEIPGTGGKETQYF	TGTGCTAGCAGCCAATTTGAAATCCCGGGGACAGGGGGCAAAGAGACCCAGTACTTC
-	many	TRBV24-1	TRBJ1-5	CATSDSGASYPHQPQHF	TGTGCCACCAGTGATAGTGGGGCAAGTTACCCTCATCAGCCCCAGCATTTT
TRBD1	few	TRBV12-3/TRBV12-4	TRBJ1-5	CASRPTGVLNQPQHF	TGTGCCAGCAGACCGACAGGGGTATTGAATCAGCCCCAGCATTTT
-	many	TRBV7-8	TRBJ2-5	CASSPPLALETQYF	TGTGCCAGCAGCCCCCCTTTAGCTTTAGAGACCCAGTACTTC
-	-	TRBV5-1	TRBJ1-1	CASSLGPHPNTEAFF	TGCGCCAGCAGCTTGGGCCCCCACCCGAACACTGAAGCTTTCTTT
-	few	TRBV5-8	TRBJ1-1	CASRRGGATMVGAFF	TGTGCCAGCAGACGAGGGGGGGCCACGATGGTAGGAGCTTTCTTT
TRBD1	-	TRBV20-1	TRBJ1-2	CSAGQGSYGYTF	TGCAGTGCAGGACAGGGAAGTTATGGCTACACCTTC
-	many	TRBV2	TRBJ1-2	CASSVRGISYTF	TGTGCCAGCAGCGTACGGGGGATCAGCTACACCTTC
-	many	TRBV29-1	TRBJ1-1	CSVAKQLNTEAFF	TGCAGCGTTGCGAAGCAACTGAACACTGAAGCTTTCTTT
-	-	TRBV10-2	TRBJ1-2	CASSQTRYGYTF	TGTGCCAGCAGTCAAACTCGGTATGGCTACACCTTC
-	few	TRBV19	TRBJ1-2	CASVGQGHGYTF	TGTGCCAGCGTAGGCCAGGGCCATGGCTACACCTTC
-	-	TRBV7-9	TRBJ1-1	CASSLAPRGPLTAEAFF	TGTGCCAGCAGCTTAGCGCCCCGGGGGCCCCTAACGGCTGAAGCTTTCTTT
-	once	TRBV12-3/TRBV12-4	TRBJ1-1	CASRSGTQNTEAFF	TGTGCCAGCAGGTCCGGGACTCAGAACACTGAAGCTTTCTTT
TRBD1	-	TRBV5-1	TRBJ1-2	CASSHALLSDRVDGYTF	TGCGCCAGCAGCCATGCCCTTCTTAGCGACAGGGTGGACGGCTACACCTTC
-	many	TRBV24-1	TRBJ1-2	CATSDLDSGEGYTF	TGTGCCACCAGTGATTTGGATTCGGGGGAAGGCTACACCTTC